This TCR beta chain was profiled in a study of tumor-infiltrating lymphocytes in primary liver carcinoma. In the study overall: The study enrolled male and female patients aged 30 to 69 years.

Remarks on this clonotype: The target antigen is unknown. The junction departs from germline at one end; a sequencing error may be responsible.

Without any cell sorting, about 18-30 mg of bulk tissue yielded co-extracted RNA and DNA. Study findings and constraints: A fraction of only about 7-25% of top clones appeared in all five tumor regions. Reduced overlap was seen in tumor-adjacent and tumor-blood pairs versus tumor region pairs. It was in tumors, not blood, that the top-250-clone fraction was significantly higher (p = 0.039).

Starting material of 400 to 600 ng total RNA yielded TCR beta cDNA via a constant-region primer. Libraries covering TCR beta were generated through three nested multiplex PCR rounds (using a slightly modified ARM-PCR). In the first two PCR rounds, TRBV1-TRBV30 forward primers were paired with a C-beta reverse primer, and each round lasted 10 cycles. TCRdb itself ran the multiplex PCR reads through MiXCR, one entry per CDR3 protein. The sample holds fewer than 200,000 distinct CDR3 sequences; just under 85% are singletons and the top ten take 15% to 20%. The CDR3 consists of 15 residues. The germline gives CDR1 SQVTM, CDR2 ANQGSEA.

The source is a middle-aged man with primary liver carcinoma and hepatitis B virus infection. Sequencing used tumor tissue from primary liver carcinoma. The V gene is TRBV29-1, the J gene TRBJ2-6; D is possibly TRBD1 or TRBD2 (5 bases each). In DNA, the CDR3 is TGCAGCGTTTGGGACGGGGTGGCTGGGGCCAACGTCTTGACTTTC. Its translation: CSVWDGVAGANVLTF.